This T cell receptor beta chain emerged from a study of T cells in Graves' hyperthyroidism and ophthalmopathy. Study background: The initial diagnosis was the point when peripheral blood was collected, ahead of any treatment. The study, taken as a whole, reports: In blood, most of the thyroid clonotypes expanded above 0.001 were also present.

This clonotype was counted only a few times. Its target is not known. It was RNA transcripts that yielded the amplified TCR beta CDR3 regions. RT-PCR in the first round (using the HTBI primer set) targeted the TCR CDR3. Using its own MiXCR run on the multiplex PCR reads, TCRdb lists one record per CDR3 protein. The sample has 550,000 to 800,000 distinct CDR3 sequences; 15% to 20% are singletons. V was clipped by 0 bases and J by 4 bases, with 5 bases between them. Germline CDR1 and CDR2: MNHNY and SVGAGI (reference sequence). This CDR3 spans 13 amino acids. No progression to ophthalmopathy during 18 months of follow-up defined stable disease.

The rearrangement links TRBV6-6 to TRBJ2-3; D is unclear. What was sequenced was blood. This clonotype was sampled from a man between 45 and 60 years old with Graves' hyperthyroidism. CDR3 bases: TGTGCCAGCAGTTACTCGCTTCCAGATACGCAGTATTTT. Amino acid sequence: CASSYSLPDTQYF.